In this sample, the clone carrying this T cell receptor (beta chain) turned up a few times. The sample is drawn from a study of blood T cells in healthy people across ages. A J-beta primer mix and a sample-barcoded 5' primer were used in a second PCR of roughly 7 to 12 cycles. MiXCR, run by TCRdb on the 5' RACE reads, gives a single entry per CDR3 protein. There are some 760,000 distinct CDR3 sequences in the sample; around 25% occur only once, and roughly a tenth lies in the top ten. V lost 1 base, J lost 0 bases, and 12 bases lay in between. CDR3 size: 16 residues. These data are also associated with another study on T cells of mothers and their children.

This chain connects TRBV12-3 or TRBV12-4 to TRBJ1-2; D unresolved. This sequence was found in a boy between 10 and 17 years old in good health. The sample taken for sequencing was blood. CDR3 region: CASSLGYLQANYGYTF. The CDR3 DNA sequence: TGTGCCAGCAGTTTAGGGTATCTCCAAGCTAACTATGGCTACACCTTC.